One sample yielded the 28 T cell receptor beta chains listed below, sequenced in a study of T cell responses to AZD1222 COVID-19 vaccine. Using immunoSEQ multiplex PCR, the repertoire was profiled, and TCRdb retains in-frame clones only, with some absent. This sample has about 180,000 clones, with around 90% found just once. This sample comprised peripheral blood, obtained 28 days after the second AZD1222 dose. These receptors all stem from an adult who received the AZD1222 COVID-19 vaccine.

This clone was seen a handful of times. This chain connects TRBV12-3 or TRBV12-4 to TRBJ1-5; D unclear. V was cut by 5 bases and J by 5 bases, with 7 bases left in between. This CDR3 is built from 12 residues. Here the CDR3 DNA reads TGTGCCAGCAGTGACGGCTATCAGCCCCAGCATTTT. Translated, it gives CASSDGYQPQHF.

The rearrangement joins TRBV27 to TRBJ1-5; D not certain. The CDR3 covers 15 residues. In germline, CDR1 is MNHEY, CDR2 SMNVEV (reference sequence). Trimming shortened V by 6 bases and J by 4 bases, and 16 bases separated the two germline ends. The CDR3 DNA is TGTGCCAGCAGGAGTCATCAGGCTGTTAATCAGCCCCAGCATTTT. Residues: CASRSHQAVNQPQHF.

This chain uses TRBV7-3 with TRBJ2-5, with 9 bases identical to TRBD1. The CDR3 has 16 residues. Germline CDR1 SGHTA, CDR2 FQGTGA. Losses at the gene ends were 2 bases for V and 5 bases for J; bases not matched to a gene: 9. This CDR3 is CASSLVGTGYRETQYF. DNA of the CDR3: TGTGCCAGCAGCTTAGTAGGGACAGGGTATCGGGAGACCCAGTACTTC. Combining the CDR3 with reference TRBV7-3 and TRBJ2-5 gives the whole variable domain GAGVSQTPSNKVTEKGKYVELRCDPISGHTALYWYRQSLGQGPEFLIYFQGTGAADDSGLPNDRFFAVRPEGSVSTLKIQRTERGDSAVYLCASSLVGTGYRETQYFGPGTRLLVL.

The V call is TRBV5-4, the J call TRBJ1-2; 11 positions match TRBD1. The CDR3 loop spans 15 amino acids. Germline V lookup: CDR1 SGHNT, CDR2 YYREEE (reference sequence). V was pared by 5 bases and J by 8 bases, with 11 bases of the junction left unmatched. CDR3: CASRPPGQGVLGYTF. CDR3 DNA sequence: TGTGCCAGCAGGCCTCCGGGACAGGGGGTTTTGGGCTACACCTTC.

This clone has a handful of counts. The rearrangement links TRBV3-1 (or the pseudogene TRBV3-2) to TRBJ1-2, with 8 bases identical to TRBD1. Germline V gene lookup returns CDR1 LGHDT and CDR2 YNNKEL (reference sequence). J gave up 5 bases and V 3 bases, and 14 bases lay outside the gene matches. The CDR3 is 17 residues long. DNA of the CDR3: TGTGCCAGCAGCCAGGTTACTACCCAGGGGGCTAGGTATGGCTACACCTTC. This encodes CASSQVTTQGARYGYTF.

Comments on this clone: The sample carries other DNA sequences with the same CDR3. V usage is TRBV5-6 and J usage is TRBJ1-5, with 9 bases matching TRBD1. Germline CDR1 and CDR2: SGHDT and YYEEEE. With V trimmed by 4 bases and J by 3 bases, 5 bases remained unmatched. The CDR3 contains 15 residues. In DNA, the CDR3 is TGTGCCAGCAGCCTGGGACAGGGCAACAATCAGCCCCAGCATTTT. This sequence encodes CASSLGQGNNQPQHF.

This clone occurred once. The V call is TRBV10-3, the J call TRBJ2-7; D gene ambiguous. Germline lookup yields CDR1 ENHRY and CDR2 SYGVKD. The V end was cut by 6 bases, the J end by 2 bases, with 11 bases between. This CDR3 has 13 amino acids. The CDR3 spells CAISIDTTYEQYF. CDR3 nucleotides: TGTGCCATCAGCATCGACACGACCTACGAGCAGTACTTC.

The chain is built from TRBV27 and TRBJ2-7, with TRBD1 matching over 9 bases. V was pared by 6 bases and J by 3 bases, with 3 bases of the junction left unmatched. Germline V gene sequence: CDR1 MNHEY, CDR2 SMNVEV (reference sequence). This CDR3 has 13 residues. CDR3 coding DNA: TGTGCCAGCAGCGACAGGGGGGACTACGAGCAGTACTTC. Translated: CASSDRGDYEQYF.

The chain joins TRBV30 to TRBJ2-7, with 7 bases lining up with TRBD1. Trimming at V came to 2 bases and at J to 0 bases, leaving 7 bases not matched to a gene. The CDR3 is made up of 15 amino acids. Germline lookup yields CDR1 GTSNPN and CDR2 SVGIG (reference sequence). CDR3 loop: CAWSPLDRSSYEQYF. The CDR3 DNA is TGTGCCTGGAGTCCTCTGGACAGGAGCTCCTACGAGCAGTACTTC.

This sequence joins TRBV9 and TRBJ2-7; D perhaps matches TRBD2 (5 bases). Germline CDR1 is SGDLS and CDR2 is YYNGEE. This CDR3 comprises 15 residues. Trimming removed 2 bases from V and 3 bases from J, with 15 bases in between. Here the CDR3 DNA reads TGTGCCAGCAGCGTTACACCAGAAGGACTCTACGAGCAGTACTTC. As protein: CASSVTPEGLYEQYF.

The gene calls are TRBV11-2 and TRBJ2-7; D uncertain. Trimming cost V 5 bases and J 5 bases, with 13 bases left between them. The CDR3 spans 13 residues. Germline V CDR1 and CDR2: SGHAT, FQNNGV. The CDR3 spells CASSRDLEDEQYF. The CDR3 DNA reads TGTGCCAGCAGCCGAGATTTGGAAGACGAGCAGTACTTC.

This clone came up a few times. The rearrangement uses TRBV6-5 and TRBJ1-2, with 7 bases lining up with TRBD1. The CDR3 is made up of 13 amino acids. After removal of 5 bases from V and 2 bases from J, the junction contained 2 bases not matched to a gene. Germline CDR1 reads MNHEY; CDR2 reads SVGAGI. CDR3 DNA: TGTGCCAGCAGTCGGGACAGAAACTATGGCTACACCTTC. Its translation is CASSRDRNYGYTF.

The chain carries TRBV27 and TRBJ1-2; D gene unclear. V was clipped by 4 bases and J by 8 bases, with 20 bases between them. The length of the CDR3 is 15 residues. Germline CDR1 MNHEY, CDR2 SMNVEV (reference sequence). Here the CDR3 DNA reads TGTGCCAGCAGTTCAATTCCGACGACTGCTGTGGGCTACACCTTC. Its translation: CASSSIPTTAVGYTF.

The V and J genes are TRBV18 and TRBJ2-3; 7 positions agree with TRBD1. Germline CDR1 is KGHSH and CDR2 is LQKENI. The V and J ends lost 6 bases and 0 bases, in that order; junction bases with no gene match: 6. The CDR3 spans 15 residues. CDR3 sequence: CASSALTGSTDTQYF. The CDR3 coding sequence is TGTGCCAGCTCCGCCCTGACAGGGAGCACAGATACGCAGTATTTT.

J is TRBJ1-6 and V is TRBV5-4; D uncertain. CDR1 is SGHNT, CDR2 YYREEE, per germline (reference sequence). Trimming removed 0 bases at V and 7 bases at J, with 8 bases between. CDR3 length: 14 amino acids. For the CDR3, the DNA is TGTGCCAGCAGCTTGGATCCATCCAATTCACCCCTCCACTTT. As protein: CASSLDPSNSPLHF.

The V gene is TRBV18, the J gene TRBJ1-1; 12 bases match TRBD1. The V segment lost 3 bases and the J segment 12 bases; nucleotides outside the gene matches: 5. Germline lookup yields CDR1 KGHSH and CDR2 LQKENI. CDR3 length equals 13 residues. The CDR3 region is CASSPGTGGLTFF. In DNA, the CDR3 is TGTGCCAGCTCACCTGGGACAGGGGGCTTAACTTTCTTT.

This chain connects TRBV10-3 to TRBJ2-5; D might be TRBD1 (6 bases). CDR1 is ENHRY, CDR2 SYGVKD, per germline. The CDR3 is 12 amino acids. Trimming left V 2 bases short and J 5 bases short, with 6 bases between. As DNA, the CDR3 is TGTGCCATCAGTGAGAGGGGGGAGACCCAGTACTTC. It specifies CAISERGETQYF.

V and J are TRBV30 and TRBJ1-1; 7 bases are a match to TRBD1. After removal of 8 bases from V and 3 bases from J, the junction contained 6 bases not matched to a gene. Germline CDR1 and CDR2: GTSNPN and SVGIG (reference sequence). The CDR3 runs to 12 residues. CDR3: CAGPGGDTEAFF. Written as DNA, the CDR3 is TGTGCCGGCCCAGGGGGGGACACTGAAGCTTTCTTT.

This chain connects TRBV12-3 or TRBV12-4 to TRBJ2-3; D perhaps matches TRBD1 (5 bases). V lost 10 bases to trimming and J lost 4 bases, with 9 bases between them. This CDR3 comprises 11 residues. The CDR3 region has the DNA TGTGCCACCGAACAGGCAGATACGCAGTATTTT. Its protein is CATEQADTQYF.

This rearrangement joins TRBV30 to TRBJ1-1; 7 nucleotides align to TRBD1. The trim removed 2 bases at V and 0 bases at J, leaving 3 bases unmatched. The germline V gene has CDR1 GTSNPN and CDR2 SVGIG (reference sequence). There are 14 residues in the CDR3. The CDR3 sequence: CAWSRTGMNTEAFF. In DNA form, the CDR3 reads TGTGCCTGGAGTCGGACAGGCATGAACACTGAAGCTTTCTTT.

The V gene is TRBV30, the J gene TRBJ1-4, with D perhaps TRBD1 (6 bases). CDR1 is GTSNPN, CDR2 SVGIG, per germline (reference sequence). There are 13 residues in the CDR3. V lost 5 bases and J lost 0, with 7 bases in between. In DNA form, the CDR3 reads TGTGCCTGGTGGACAGCAACTAATGAAAAACTGTTTTTT. Protein product: CAWWTATNEKLFF.

The chain has TRBV10-2 and TRBJ2-1; D is unresolved. There are 16 residues in the CDR3. V was shortened by 4 bases and J by 1 base, with 14 bases between the two germline ends. CDR1 and CDR2 (germline): WSHSY, SAAADI. This chain's CDR3 is CASSAAAGVSYNEQFF. Here the CDR3 DNA reads TGCGCCAGCAGTGCGGCGGCTGGGGTTTCCTACAATGAGCAGTTCTTC.

This clone turned up a few times. The chain couples TRBV5-4 to TRBJ2-7; D unclear. Per germline, CDR1 SGHNT and CDR2 YYREEE (reference sequence). The V end was cut by 4 bases, the J end by 1 base, with 12 bases between. This CDR3 spans 14 amino acids. CDR3 loop: CASSKTAGSYEQYF. The DNA for the CDR3 is TGTGCCAGCAGCAAAACCGCAGGTTCCTACGAGCAGTACTTC.

The chain joins TRBV10-3 to TRBJ1-4; TRBD1 agrees at 7 bases. Germline V gives CDR1 ENHRY, CDR2 SYGVKD. This CDR3 region has 13 residues. The ends lost 4 bases at V and 4 bases at J; junction bases unmatched: 0. The CDR3 reads CAISGQGNEKLFF. The CDR3 nucleotides read TGTGCCATCAGTGGACAGGGTAATGAAAAACTGTTTTTT.

The chain joins TRBV29-1 to TRBJ2-4; D may be TRBD1 or TRBD2 (5 bases each). Between the trimmed V and J ends, which lost 3 bases and 5 bases, there was a span of 8 bases. The CDR3 has 12 amino acids. Germline CDR1 is SQVTM and CDR2 is ANQGSEA. CDR3 in DNA: TGCAGCGTTGACAGGGACCAAAACATTCAGTACTTC. Translation gives CSVDRDQNIQYF.

The chain recombines TRBV9 with TRBJ1-4; 9 nucleotides line up with TRBD1. The CDR3 covers 15 residues. Losses at the gene ends were 0 bases for V and 7 bases for J; bases not matched to a gene: 4. Germline values: CDR1 SGDLS, CDR2 YYNGEE. The CDR3: CASSVEGQGGEKLFF. CDR3 coding DNA: TGTGCCAGCAGCGTAGAGGGACAGGGAGGTGAAAAACTGTTTTTT.

This rearrangement joins TRBV7-2 to TRBJ2-5, with 10 bases that match TRBD2. The germline CDR1 and CDR2 sequences are SGHTA and FQGNSA. The CDR3 is 14 residues long. J lost 2 bases, V lost 6 bases, and 3 bases had no gene match. The CDR3 nucleotides are TGTGCCAGCAGTATAGCGGGAGGTCAAGAGACCCAGTACTTC. Translated, it gives CASSIAGGQETQYF.

This chain connects TRBV11-3 to TRBJ2-2, with D perhaps matching TRBD2 (5 bases). The CDR3 is made up of 13 amino acids. V was clipped by 4 bases and J by 6 bases, with 9 bases between them. Germline V gene data show CDR1 as SGHNT and CDR2 as YENEEA. The CDR3 sequence is CASSWEMPGELFF. The CDR3 region has the DNA TGTGCCAGCAGCTGGGAGATGCCCGGGGAGCTGTTTTTT.